The present T cell receptor beta chain was sequenced within a study of cytomegalovirus exposure and HLA in healthy donors. The V segment lost 5 bases and the J segment 11 bases; nucleotides outside the gene matches: 4. CDR1 SGHNT and CDR2 YENEEA come from the germline V gene. The length of the CDR3 is 11 residues. Both 60 Vbeta primers and 13 Jbeta primers went into the PCR. Clones were sequenced by immunoSEQ multiplex PCR, and TCRdb holds only the in-frame ones, with some missing. The repertoire consists of roughly 130,000 clones, with roughly 8.3% occurring once and the leading ten covering about 5.5%.

V gene TRBV11-3 combines with J gene TRBJ2-5; the match to TRBD2 covers 8 bases. The clonotype originates from a man aged 40-50 years in good health and CMV-seronegative. The sample taken for sequencing was PBMCs. CDR3 DNA sequence: TGTGCCAGCAGCCGGGAGGGAGAGCAGTACTTC. Translated, it gives CASSREGEQYF.